Listed here is a single T cell receptor beta chain. The antigen remains unidentified. This specimen belongs to a study of STAT3 mutations in large granular lymphocyte leukemia. Regarding the study as a whole: Variable sampling intervals and differing treatment regimens complicated linking therapy response to TCR clonal burden changes. Every T-cell large granular lymphocyte leukemia patient had at least one immunodominant TCR beta clonotype. No sample exists from the first appearance of each clone.

Clones were read by immunoSEQ multiplex PCR, and TCRdb kept only the in-frame ones, dropping some. Of roughly 46,000 clones in the sample, 80% to 85% are singletons; the top ten hold roughly 0.42%. This receptor was obtained from a human donor with T large granular lymphocyte leukemia. Some clones in this sample may be carry-over from other donors' samples. Sequencing was carried out using PBMCs.

Here the CDR3 DNA reads TGTGCCAGCAGCCCTCTTGGACAGGGCCGTGGCGAGCAGTACTTC. Translated, it gives CASSPLGQGRGEQYF. This chain uses TRBV7-8 with TRBJ2-7; 8 nucleotides agree with TRBD1. V was pared by 5 bases and J by 6 bases, with 12 bases of the junction left unmatched. Germline CDR1 and CDR2: SGHVS and FQNEAQ. The CDR3 is 15 residues long.